This T cell receptor (beta chain) stems from a study of blood T cell repertoires in COVID-19. Measured with immunoSEQ multiplex PCR; TCRdb has only the in-frame clones, and not every one. The sample holds about 480,000 clones; about 85% are singletons and the top ten take 1.5% to 2%. There are 13 residues in the CDR3. Trimming cost V 5 bases and J 8 bases; bases outside gene matches: 9. The germline V gene has CDR1 GTSNPN and CDR2 SVGIG (reference sequence). In assigning cohorts, the study relied on participant-reported clinical history. The clonotype was recovered from a woman aged 18-35 years with acute COVID-19. The sample comprised PBMCs or T cells enriched from blood (not recorded which). The V gene is TRBV30, the J gene TRBJ1-1; TRBD1 agrees at 9 bases. The CDR3 DNA follows: TGTGCCTGGGGACAGGGGTTGTCGATGGAAGCTTTCTTT. Protein product: CAWGQGLSMEAFF.